This T cell receptor beta chain was identified in a study of post-analysis software for immune sequencing data (dated by TCRdb to between 2015 and 2017). Broadly, across the study: The recorded disease courses included relapsing-remitting, secondary progressive and progressive-relapsing multiple sclerosis, and some patients had no subtype annotation. Patient repertoires were compared against roughly 10 previously published healthy control repertoires from donors aged about 6 to 26 years. A subset of samples was prepared in parallel using single-end sample barcoding, then pooled and co-amplified after Illumina adapter ligation. The paper as a whole reports these results and caveats: Significantly lower normalized Chao1 diversity was found in multiple sclerosis patients than in controls, suggesting substantial peripheral T-cell clonal expansion. A few TRBV segments, including TRBV5-6, TRBV5-1 and TRBV20-1, were significantly more frequent in patients than controls. Direct clustering with F measure revealed strong co-clustering of samples prepared in the same batch, which led to a batch-effect correction. The multiple sclerosis patient group was slightly younger than the control group.

To demonstrate the VDJtools post-analysis software, the study profiled TCR beta repertoires from the peripheral blood of 13 young patients with multiple sclerosis. The multiple sclerosis patients were children and adolescents ranging in age from roughly 6 to 16 years. Trimming leaves V shorter by 1 base and J shorter by 7 bases, with the junction holding 4 bases beyond the gene matches. The CDR3 goes from the cysteine to the phenylalanine over 14 residues. CDR3 DNA is the only sequence kept; it has 42 bases, read in frame from the first base. As encoded in the germline V gene, CDR1 is SGHRS while CDR2 is YFSETQ. This clonotype has a handful of counts. Which antigen it targets is not known. No much larger clonotype is one base removed from it; base qualities were not supplied. The library was prepared using PCR. The instrument given in TCRdb is Illumina HiSeq 2500. Unique molecular identifiers were incorporated into TCR beta cDNA libraries to reduce PCR and sequencing biases. Every 1 to 10 million input T cells yielded 500,000 or so cDNA molecules, meaning each molecule approximated one T cell. Patient libraries were prepared and sequenced with the same protocol used for the earlier healthy control dataset. Samples belonging to the same batch were prepared together, multiplexed and sequenced on a shared HiSeq lane. The original pipeline was this. Raw barcoded reads were processed with MIGEC, discarding single-read molecular identifier groups before consensus assembly and CDR3 extraction. Clonotype tables were post-analysed with VDJtools, normalizing diversity by down-sampling all datasets to the smallest sample size. To correct batch-related cross-sample contamination, repertoire overlap clustering matched CDR3 amino acid sequences but not nucleotide sequences. TCRdb reprocessed the public reads (quality trimming at Q25 with fastp, clone calling with MiXCR) and kept in-frame beta chains. Each CDR3 protein appears once, grouped with its most common genes and DNA. These V and J calls rely on TCRdb rather than the paper's analysis. The sample contains 400,000 to 500,000 distinct CDR3 sequences, less than 40% of them found a single time. Approximately 7.1% of the sample belongs to the ten largest clones.

Sequencing input: blood. The chain is encoded by TRBV5-1 joined to TRBJ1-2; 10 central bases correspond to TRBD1. This clonotype originated in a girl aged 2 to 10 with multiple sclerosis. The CDR3 protein: CASSLLGQGIGYTF. The DNA sequence is given as TGCGCCAGCAGCTTGCTGGGACAGGGGATTGGCTACACCTTC.